Each of the 23 T cell receptor beta chains below was sequenced from the same sample in a study of blood T cell repertoires in COVID-19. Clones were sequenced by immunoSEQ multiplex PCR, and TCRdb holds only the in-frame ones, with some missing. Of tens of thousands of clones listed, about 89% are singletons. Input material: peripheral blood. The receptors were sampled from a man between 45 and 60 years old with active COVID-19.

V gene TRBV12-3 or TRBV12-4 combines with J gene TRBJ1-1; no reliable D call. Trimming removed 6 bases at V and 0 bases at J, with 8 bases between. This CDR3 region has 13 residues. CDR3 amino acids: CASRRGLNTEAFF. The CDR3 DNA reads TGTGCCAGCAGGAGAGGGTTGAACACTGAAGCTTTCTTT.

This clone was seen just once. This chain uses TRBV5-4 with TRBJ2-1; weak D call: TRBD1 (6 bases). This CDR3 has 15 amino acids. Trimming shortened V by 4 bases and J by 7 bases, and 18 bases separated the two germline ends. CDR1 and CDR2 (germline): SGHNT, YYREEE (reference sequence). CDR3 nucleotide sequence: TGTGCCAGCAGCGCGACAGGCGATATTTTTAATGAGCAGTTCTTC. This gives the protein CASSATGDIFNEQFF. The full variable domain, its missing parts supplied by reference TRBV5-4 and TRBJ2-1, is ETGVTQSPTHLIKTRGQQVTLRCSSQSGHNTVSWYQQALGQGPQFIFQYYREEENGRGNFPPRFSGLQFPNYSSELNVNALELDDSALYLCASSATGDIFNEQFFGPGTRLTVL.

This clone was counted only a few times. V usage is TRBV4-3 and J usage is TRBJ2-1; TRBD2 matches 11 bases. V lost 3 bases and J lost 9; bases outside the gene matches: 7. CDR3 length equals 15 residues. Per the germline V gene, CDR1 is LGHNA and CDR2 is YSLEER. For the CDR3, the DNA is TGCGCCAGCAGCCAGATAGCGGGAGGGCCCCGTGAGCAGTTCTTC. This gives the protein CASSQIAGGPREQFF.

This chain uses TRBV7-8 with TRBJ2-2; D may be TRBD1 (7 bases). The CDR3 covers 14 residues. Trimming shortened V by 2 bases and J by 7 bases, and 11 bases separated the two germline ends. Germline CDR1 reads SGHVS; CDR2 reads FQNEAQ. The chain's CDR3 is CASSLRGRGGELFF. The DNA for the CDR3 is TGTGCCAGCAGCTTAAGGGGGCGGGGCGGGGAGCTGTTTTTT.

V and J are TRBV27 and TRBJ1-2, with D tentatively TRBD1 (5 bases). CDR3 length: 13 residues. Between the trimmed V and J ends, which lost 5 bases and 6 bases, there was a span of 13 bases. Germline CDR1 reads MNHEY; CDR2 reads SMNVEV (reference sequence). As DNA, the CDR3 is TGTGCCAGCAGTGCCCAGGGATATAATGGCTACACCTTC. It codes for CASSAQGYNGYTF.

The genes are TRBV5-1 and TRBJ2-2, with D possibly TRBD1 on 5 matching bases. Germline CDR1 SGHRS, CDR2 YFSETQ. Trimming left V 1 base short and J 4 bases short, with 11 bases between. CDR3 length: 15 amino acids. The CDR3 spells CASSLTGPSTGELFF. The CDR3, as DNA: TGCGCCAGCAGCTTGACAGGCCCCTCCACCGGGGAGCTGTTTTTT.

V is TRBV27 and J is TRBJ1-2; a possible D gene is TRBD1 (6 bases). The V gene's germline CDR1 is MNHEY and CDR2 SMNVEV (reference sequence). The CDR3 consists of 14 residues. The V end was cut by 6 bases, the J end by 10 bases, with 21 bases between. The CDR3 DNA reads TGTGCCAGCAGGGAAATACGGGGGGCACTGGACTACACCTTC. Translated, it gives CASREIRGALDYTF.

The genes are TRBV18 and TRBJ1-2; D is possibly TRBD1 (5 bases). V dropped 2 bases and J dropped 8 bases, with 15 bases sitting between them. Germline CDR1 KGHSH, CDR2 LQKENI. The CDR3 has 14 residues. DNA for the CDR3: TGTGCCAGCTCACCAGAAGTCCAGGGCGGCGGCTACACCTTC. It codes for CASSPEVQGGGYTF.

CDR3 in DNA: TGTGCCAGCAGCCAGGGCTGGGGGCTAGCCTTTTCGGGAAACGAGCAGTACTTC. This translates into CASSQGWGLAFSGNEQYF. V usage is TRBV4-2 and J usage is TRBJ2-7, with D tentatively TRBD1 (6 bases). CDR1 is LGHNA, CDR2 YNFKEQ, per germline. Trimming took 3 bases from V and 5 from J, leaving 26 bases between them. This CDR3 is built from 18 residues.

The chain uses TRBV24-1 and TRBJ1-4; D gene unclear. The length of the CDR3 is 12 residues. Trimming cost V 7 bases and J 7 bases, with 9 bases left between them. CDR1 KGHDR and CDR2 SFDVKD come from the germline V gene. The CDR3 DNA reads TGTGCCACCAGCGGGAATGGTGAAAAACTGTTTTTT. It encodes CATSGNGEKLFF.

The CDR3 loop reads CASSSQGPEQYF. The CDR3 DNA sequence: TGTGCCAGCAGCTCACAGGGGCCCGAGCAGTACTTC. The V and J genes are TRBV28 and TRBJ2-7; TRBD1 agrees at 7 bases. Germline loops: CDR1 MDHEN, CDR2 SYDVKM. This CDR3 has 12 amino acids. V shed 6 bases, J shed 6 bases, and the junction held 5 bases outside the gene matches.

This clone appeared a single time. This chain uses TRBV12-5 with TRBJ2-2; the D gene is possibly TRBD2 (5 bases). Trimming took 6 bases from V and 0 from J, leaving 14 bases between them. The CDR3 runs 16 residues. Germline assignment: CDR1 LGHNT and CDR2 FRNRAP. CDR3 region: CASGTGDDTNTGELFF. CDR3 nucleotides: TGTGCTAGTGGGACCGGGGATGATACGAACACCGGGGAGCTGTTTTTT.

This chain uses TRBV10-3 with TRBJ2-1; TRBD1 agrees at 8 bases. The ends lost 6 bases at V and 0 bases at J; junction bases unmatched: 4. Germline values: CDR1 ENHRY, CDR2 SYGVKD. The CDR3 spans 15 residues. Written as DNA, the CDR3 is TGTGCCATCAGGGACAGGGTCAGCTCCTACAATGAGCAGTTCTTC. Translating gives CAIRDRVSSYNEQFF.

The genes are TRBV5-5 and TRBJ1-2; no definite D call. Trimming took 0 bases from V and 4 from J, leaving 7 bases between them. Germline V gene data show CDR1 as SGHKS and CDR2 as YYEKEE (reference sequence). This CDR3 is built from 13 residues. The CDR3 DNA sequence: TGTGCCAGCAGCTTGGCCCCAGGCTATGGCTACACCTTC. Protein sequence: CASSLAPGYGYTF.

The chain recombines TRBV27 with TRBJ2-1; tentatively, D is TRBD2 (7 bases). The CDR3 length is 15 residues. Deletions cut 3 bases from V and 7 bases from J, with 16 bases between. The germline gives CDR1 MNHEY, CDR2 SMNVEV (reference sequence). The CDR3 DNA reads TGTGCCAGCAGTTTTATTGCGGGAGACAGGAATGAGCAGTTCTTC. Its translation: CASSFIAGDRNEQFF.

The chain has TRBV28 and TRBJ2-1, with D unresolved. V was clipped by 5 bases and J by 0 bases, with 11 bases between them. The length of the CDR3 is 15 residues. Germline V CDR1 and CDR2: MDHEN, SYDVKM. CDR3 protein: CASSVQVSSYNEQFF. The CDR3 region has the DNA TGTGCCAGCAGTGTGCAAGTGAGCTCCTACAATGAGCAGTTCTTC.

This clone appeared a single time. The rearrangement uses TRBV9 and TRBJ2-1; 8 positions agree with TRBD2. Germline CDR1 SGDLS, CDR2 YYNGEE. The CDR3 totals 19 residues. V shed 0 bases and J 0 bases; nucleotides not matched to a gene: 11. The CDR3 DNA follows: TGTGCCAGCAGCGTAGGGCGCGGGAGGTACCCTAGCTCCTACAATGAGCAGTTCTTC. Its protein is CASSVGRGRYPSSYNEQFF.

The V call is TRBV5-1, the J call TRBJ2-3, with TRBD1 as a possible D gene (6 bases). Germline CDR1 reads SGHRS; CDR2 reads YFSETQ. V lost 6 bases to trimming and J lost 4 bases, with 18 bases between them. The CDR3 has 15 amino acids. CDR3 loop: CASNFQGTTADTQYF. CDR3 DNA sequence: TGCGCCAGCAACTTCCAGGGGACGACGGCAGATACGCAGTATTTT.

The V and J genes are TRBV5-4 and TRBJ2-5; possibly TRBD1 for D (5 bases). The germline CDR1 and CDR2 sequences are SGHNT and YYREEE (reference sequence). V lost 0 bases to trimming and J lost 3 bases, with 12 bases between them. The CDR3 has 15 residues. The CDR3: CASSLDGAGKETQYF. CDR3 DNA: TGTGCCAGCAGCTTGGATGGGGCAGGGAAAGAGACCCAGTACTTC.

The chain is built from TRBV4-1 and TRBJ2-7; 9 bases align to TRBD1. J lost 6 bases, V lost 3 bases, and 6 bases had no gene match. The CDR3 totals 14 residues. Germline lookup yields CDR1 MGHRA and CDR2 YSYEKL. CDR3 loop: CASSQAGTGLEQYF. The CDR3 DNA reads as TGCGCCAGCAGCCAGGCCGGGACAGGGCTCGAGCAGTACTTC.

The chain uses TRBV2 and TRBJ2-7; no definite D call. V lost 4 bases, J lost 7 bases, and 17 bases lay in between. Germline CDR1 SNHLY, CDR2 FYNNEI. This CDR3 region has 14 residues. CDR3 residues: CASSARSSQREQYF. CDR3 DNA: TGTGCCAGCAGTGCTAGGAGTAGCCAACGAGAGCAGTACTTC.

The rearrangement joins TRBV28 to TRBJ1-2; D gene ambiguous. Germline V gene sequence: CDR1 MDHEN, CDR2 SYDVKM. The germline V and J ends were trimmed by 5 bases and 7 bases, with 20 bases remaining between them. This CDR3 is built from 15 residues. The CDR3 protein is CASSERGGVVVGYTF. The CDR3 nucleotides are TGTGCCAGCAGTGAACGCGGCGGGGTCGTCGTTGGCTACACCTTC.

This chain links TRBV5-1 with TRBJ2-3; D remains ambiguous. Between the trimmed V and J ends, which lost 7 bases and 2 bases, there was a span of 8 bases. The CDR3 consists of 12 residues. CDR1 and CDR2 (germline): SGHRS, YFSETQ. The CDR3, as DNA: TGCGCCAGCGGGCCTGACACAGATACGCAGTATTTT. It is translated as CASGPDTDTQYF.